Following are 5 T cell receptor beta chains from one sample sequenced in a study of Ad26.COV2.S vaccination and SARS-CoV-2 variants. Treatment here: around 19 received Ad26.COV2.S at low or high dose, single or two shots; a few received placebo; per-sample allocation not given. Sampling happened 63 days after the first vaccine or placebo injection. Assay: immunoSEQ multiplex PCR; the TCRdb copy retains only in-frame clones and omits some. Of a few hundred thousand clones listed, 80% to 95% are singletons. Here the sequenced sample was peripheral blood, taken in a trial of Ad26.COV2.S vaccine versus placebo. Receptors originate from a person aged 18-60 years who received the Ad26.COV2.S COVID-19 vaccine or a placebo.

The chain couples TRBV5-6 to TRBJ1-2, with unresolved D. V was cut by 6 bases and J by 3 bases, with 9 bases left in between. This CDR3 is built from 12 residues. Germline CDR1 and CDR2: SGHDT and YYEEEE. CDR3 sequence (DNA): TGTGCCAGCACCCAGGATTACTATGGCTACACCTTC. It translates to CASTQDYYGYTF.

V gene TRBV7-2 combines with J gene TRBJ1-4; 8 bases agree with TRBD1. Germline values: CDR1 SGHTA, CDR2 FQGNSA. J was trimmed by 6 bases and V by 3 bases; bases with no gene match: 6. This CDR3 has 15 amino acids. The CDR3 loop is CASSLPGTGYEKLFF. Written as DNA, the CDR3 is TGTGCCAGCAGCTTGCCCGGGACAGGATATGAAAAACTGTTTTTT.

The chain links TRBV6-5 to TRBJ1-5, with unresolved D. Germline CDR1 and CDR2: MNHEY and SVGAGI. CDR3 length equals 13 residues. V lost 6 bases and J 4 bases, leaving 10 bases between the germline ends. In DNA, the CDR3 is TGTGCCAGCAGCGAGGACGGGAATCAGCCCCAGCATTTT. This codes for CASSEDGNQPQHF.

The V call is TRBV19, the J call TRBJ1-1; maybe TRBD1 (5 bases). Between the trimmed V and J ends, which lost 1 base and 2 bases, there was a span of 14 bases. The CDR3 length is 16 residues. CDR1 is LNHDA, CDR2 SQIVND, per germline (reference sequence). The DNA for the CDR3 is TGTGCCAGTAGTATAGTCTTCCAGGGCAGCAACACTGAAGCTTTCTTT. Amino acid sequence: CASSIVFQGSNTEAFF.

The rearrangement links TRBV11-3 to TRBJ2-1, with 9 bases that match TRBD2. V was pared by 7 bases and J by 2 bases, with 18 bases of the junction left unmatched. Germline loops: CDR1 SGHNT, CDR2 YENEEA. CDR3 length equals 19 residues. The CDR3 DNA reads TGTGCCAGCATCCCGAATCCCCTAGCGGGGTCATCCCCCTACAATGAGCAGTTCTTC. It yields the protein CASIPNPLAGSSPYNEQFF.